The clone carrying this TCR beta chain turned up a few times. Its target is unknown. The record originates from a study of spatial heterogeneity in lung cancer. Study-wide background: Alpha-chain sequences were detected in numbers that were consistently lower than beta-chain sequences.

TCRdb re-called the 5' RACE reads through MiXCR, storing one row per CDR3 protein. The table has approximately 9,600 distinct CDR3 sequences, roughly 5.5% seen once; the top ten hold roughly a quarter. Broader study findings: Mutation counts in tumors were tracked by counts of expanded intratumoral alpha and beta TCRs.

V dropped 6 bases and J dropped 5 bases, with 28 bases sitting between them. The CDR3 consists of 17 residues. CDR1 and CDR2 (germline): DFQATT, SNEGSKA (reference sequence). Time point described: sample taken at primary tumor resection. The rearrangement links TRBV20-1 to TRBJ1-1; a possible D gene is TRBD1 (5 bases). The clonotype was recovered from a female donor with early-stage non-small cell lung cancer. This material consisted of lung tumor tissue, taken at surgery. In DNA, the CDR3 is TGCAGTGCGCGAAAGCCGGGGGGTGGAGGACTTCAAACTGAAGCTTTCTTT. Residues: CSARKPGGGGLQTEAFF.